These 4 T cell receptor beta chains were all obtained from the same sample, sequenced in a study of regulatory T cells in long-lasting Graves disease. Indicated time point: newly diagnosed GD, antithyroid drugs for less than 3 months. There was RNA extracted from PBMCs, and the TCR library was made from it. CDR3 regions were amplified by Arm-PCR using iRepertoire HTBI primers to build TCR beta libraries. One entry per CDR3 protein results from TCRdb running MiXCR on the multiplex PCR reads. This table has hundreds of thousands of distinct CDR3 sequences, 16% appearing once. The sample was also linked to a second study, of T cells in Graves' hyperthyroidism and ophthalmopathy.

Sequences were derived from peripheral blood mononuclear cells (PBMCs), sampled at new diagnosis, from a patient treated with antithyroid drugs. The receptors here all came from a woman aged 25 to 39 with Graves disease.

This clonotype was detected ten times or more. This chain connects TRBV28 to TRBJ2-2; no clear D gene. The CDR3 spans 14 residues. Germline V CDR1 and CDR2: MDHEN, SYDVKM. V was pared by 6 bases and J by 4 bases, with 12 bases between. CDR3 residues: CASRSSVLTGELFF. DNA for the CDR3: TGTGCCAGCAGATCCTCTGTCCTCACCGGGGAGCTGTTTTTT.

This clonotype was counted many times. This chain joins TRBV28 and TRBJ2-2, with TRBD1 matching 9 bases. Per germline, CDR1 MDHEN and CDR2 SYDVKM. V was clipped by 4 bases and J by 1 base; unmatched bases: 1. The CDR3 length is 15 residues. In DNA, the CDR3 is TGTGCCAGCAGTTGGGACAGGGAGAACACCGGGGAGCTGTTTTTT. Translating it yields CASSWDRENTGELFF.

This chain uses TRBV6-1 with TRBJ2-6; TRBD2 agrees at 7 bases. Per germline, CDR1 MNHNS and CDR2 SASEGT. V was clipped by 10 bases and J by 0 bases; unmatched bases: 9. This CDR3 has 16 amino acids. CDR3 nucleotide sequence: TGTGCCACACACCCGGGGGACTACTCTGGGGCCAACGTCCTGACTTTC. It is translated as CATHPGDYSGANVLTF.

This clonotype was seen repeatedly, ten times or more. The gene calls are TRBV12-3 or TRBV12-4 and TRBJ1-4; weak D call: TRBD1 (5 bases). With 8 bases removed from V and 0 bases from J, the gap between germline ends came to 13 bases. This CDR3 contains 15 residues. CDR3 bases: TGTGCCAGCGGGGACCGAGTCGCAACTAATGAAAAACTGTTTTTT. Its translation is CASGDRVATNEKLFF.